This T cell receptor beta chain was captured in a study of radiotherapy plus CTLA-4 blockade in lung cancer. Study-wide context: Objective responses were observed in 15% to 20% of patients, and disease control was achieved by 30% to 40%.

Repertoires were generated with immunoSEQ multiplex PCR, while TCRdb's copy carries only in-frame clones and drops some. Here the sample spans around 40,000 clones, approximately 89% being singletons. Germline CDR1 SGDLS, CDR2 YYNGEE. The J segment lost 7 bases and the V segment lost 4 bases, leaving 4 bases of the junction unmatched. The CDR3 covers 13 residues. The chain is built from TRBV9 and TRBJ1-4, with 7 bases lining up with TRBD1. The source of this sequence is a human donor with non-small cell lung cancer who had stable disease on radiotherapy plus ipilimumab. The material was peripheral blood, obtained from a patient treated with radiotherapy plus ipilimumab. CDR3 amino acids: CASSKGGSEKLFF. The DNA of the CDR3 is TGTGCCAGCAGCAAAGGGGGCAGTGAAAAACTGTTTTTT.